The 23 T cell receptor beta chains below all came from one sample that was sequenced in a study of blood T cell repertoires in COVID-19. Profiled with immunoSEQ multiplex PCR; TCRdb holds only in-frame clones, not every one. Of some 220,000 clones in the sample, roughly 80% are singletons; the top ten hold more than 6%. The sequencing sample was made of peripheral blood. These receptors were obtained from a woman aged 55-69 years with active or convalescent COVID-19.

V gene TRBV7-3 combines with J gene TRBJ2-7, with a weak D call TRBD1 (6 bases). The CDR3 runs 15 residues. Germline CDR1 reads SGHTA; CDR2 reads FQGTGA. Trimming took off 0 bases at V and 6 bases at J, with 15 bases between the two ends. The CDR3 here is CASSLTGLETGEQYF. The CDR3 DNA follows: TGTGCCAGCAGCTTAACCGGCTTAGAGACAGGCGAGCAGTACTTC.

The chain links TRBV5-1 to TRBJ2-7; TRBD1 matches at 8 bases. Germline V lookup: CDR1 SGHRS, CDR2 YFSETQ. J was trimmed by 0 bases and V by 0 bases; bases with no gene match: 5. The CDR3 totals 16 residues. The CDR3 loop is CASSLGAGGSSYEQYV. CDR3 DNA sequence: TGCGCCAGCAGCTTGGGGGCAGGGGGCAGCTCCTACGAGCAGTACGTC.

The chain recombines TRBV2 with TRBJ2-5, with TRBD2 identical over 11 bases. Germline V gene sequence: CDR1 SNHLY, CDR2 FYNNEI. V gave up 6 bases and J gave up 7 bases; unmatched junction bases: 7. The CDR3 contains 14 residues. CDR3 loop: CASRFSGRARTQYF. The CDR3 region has the DNA TGTGCCAGCAGATTTAGCGGGAGGGCTCGGACCCAGTACTTC.

This rearrangement joins TRBV29-1 to TRBJ2-3; 8 bases match TRBD2. The junction had 13 bases not matched to a gene; V was cut back by 8 bases and J by 6 bases. Germline values: CDR1 SQVTM, CDR2 ANQGSEA. The CDR3 consists of 14 residues. This chain's CDR3 is CSSFGREGRDTQYF. CDR3 bases: TGCAGCTCCTTCGGACGGGAGGGTCGGGATACGCAGTATTTT.

The count of this clone is one. The genes are TRBV19 and TRBJ1-1; D possibly corresponds to TRBD1 (5 bases). This CDR3 spans 15 amino acids. CDR1 and CDR2 from the germline V gene are LNHDA and SQIVND (reference sequence). V was cut by 4 bases and J by 0 bases, with 12 bases left in between. The CDR3 loop reads CASSKAGSMNTEAFF. The CDR3, as DNA: TGTGCCAGTAGTAAAGCAGGGTCAATGAACACTGAAGCTTTCTTT.

This clone came up once. The CDR3 bases are TGTGCCAGCAGCTTGGACAGTGTAGTACGAGTGCAGTACTTC. It specifies CASSLDSVVRVQYF. The chain combines TRBV5-5 with TRBJ2-7; D uncertain. This CDR3 comprises 14 residues. Germline loops: CDR1 SGHKS, CDR2 YYEKEE (reference sequence). Between the trimmed V and J ends, which lost 0 bases and 9 bases, there was a span of 16 bases.

The gene calls are TRBV3-1 (or the pseudogene TRBV3-2) and TRBJ1-2; TRBD1 might be the D (5 bases). Germline V gene sequence: CDR1 LGHDT, CDR2 YNNKEL (reference sequence). The CDR3 length is 13 residues. V lost 5 bases and J lost 6, with 13 bases in between. The CDR3 sequence is CASSFEVGDGYTF. In DNA, the CDR3 is TGTGCCAGCAGCTTCGAGGTAGGGGATGGCTACACCTTC.

This sequence joins TRBV28 and TRBJ1-2; 9 bases line up with TRBD1. The CDR3 totals 15 residues. With 6 bases clipped from V and 3 bases from J, the junction kept 8 bases outside the gene matches. Germline CDR1 and CDR2: MDHEN and SYDVKM. The CDR3 DNA reads as TGTGCCAGCAGCAGACCGGGACAGGGTTACTATGGCTACACCTTC. Amino acid sequence: CASSRPGQGYYGYTF.

This rearrangement joins TRBV5-5 to TRBJ2-6; no firm D call. CDR3 length equals 14 residues. The ends were cut back, 3 bases at V and 9 bases at J, with 13 bases in the middle. Germline V gene sequence: CDR1 SGHKS, CDR2 YYEKEE (reference sequence). The CDR3 nucleotides read TGTGCCAGCAGCTACGACGGTGAGGTCAACGTCCTGACTTTC. Protein sequence: CASSYDGEVNVLTF.

The chain employs TRBV30 and TRBJ2-1; perhaps TRBD2 as D (6 bases). Germline V gene data show CDR1 as GTSNPN and CDR2 as SVGIG (reference sequence). The CDR3 spans 13 residues. With 0 bases removed from V and 3 bases from J, the gap between germline ends came to 6 bases. CDR3 protein: CAWSVGGYNEQFF. CDR3 in DNA: TGTGCCTGGAGTGTGGGGGGCTACAATGAGCAGTTCTTC.

This CDR3 reads CASSFQGSHEQFF. As DNA, the CDR3 is TGTGCCAGCAGTTTCCAGGGGTCCCATGAGCAGTTCTTC. This rearrangement joins TRBV27 to TRBJ2-1; weak D call: TRBD1 (6 bases). Trimming stripped 3 bases from V and 8 bases from J, with 11 bases between. CDR1 is MNHEY, CDR2 SMNVEV, per germline (reference sequence). The CDR3 spans 13 residues.

V usage is TRBV10-1 and J usage is TRBJ2-1, with D maybe TRBD1 (6 bases). Germline V gives CDR1 WNHNN, CDR2 SYGVQD (reference sequence). With 3 bases removed from V and 4 bases from J, the gap between germline ends came to 10 bases. The CDR3 has 14 residues. CDR3 DNA: TGCGCCAGCAGTGAAGGGGACATTTACAATGAGCAGTTCTTC. This sequence encodes CASSEGDIYNEQFF.

The chain joins TRBV7-8 to TRBJ2-5; TRBD2 agrees at 10 bases. V shed 5 bases, J shed 7 bases, and the junction held 7 bases outside the gene matches. The length of the CDR3 is 14 residues. Germline V gene lookup returns CDR1 SGHVS and CDR2 FQNEAQ. CDR3 protein: CASSESGGAWTQYF. The CDR3 bases are TGTGCCAGCAGCGAAAGCGGGGGGGCTTGGACCCAGTACTTC.

V and J are TRBV6-6 and TRBJ1-1; D uncertain. Trimming removed 7 bases from V and 5 bases from J, with 14 bases in between. CDR1 is MNHNY and CDR2 is SVGAGI in the germline V gene (reference sequence). The CDR3 is 13 residues long. The CDR3 DNA reads TGTGCCAGCATGGCGGCTCAGAGGACTGAAGCTTTCTTT. Its protein product is CASMAAQRTEAFF.

This chain joins TRBV18 and TRBJ2-7, with TRBD2 matching 7 bases. CDR1 and CDR2 from the germline V gene are KGHSH and LQKENI. The CDR3 is made up of 16 amino acids. The ends lost 3 bases at V and 2 bases at J; junction bases unmatched: 10. Here the CDR3 DNA reads TGTGCCAGCTCACCGAGGCTCAGCGGGATGCCCTACGAGCAGTACTTC. Translating gives CASSPRLSGMPYEQYF.

The gene calls are TRBV11-2 and TRBJ1-3, with 11 bases matching TRBD1. Looked up from germline, CDR1 is SGHAT and CDR2 is FQNNGV. V gave up 1 base and J gave up 6 bases; unmatched junction bases: 5. This CDR3 is built from 16 residues. The CDR3 bases are TGTGCCAGCAGCTTAGGTCCGGGACAGGGGGAAAACACCATATATTTT. It yields the protein CASSLGPGQGENTIYF.

The chain links TRBV7-8 to TRBJ2-3; TRBD2 matches 11 bases. After removal of 5 bases from V and 10 bases from J, the junction contained 11 bases not matched to a gene. Germline assignment: CDR1 SGHVS and CDR2 FQNEAQ. The CDR3 contains 15 residues. CDR3 sequence: CASSTSGGPGRAQYF. CDR3 DNA sequence: TGTGCCAGCAGCACTAGCGGGGGTCCGGGAAGGGCGCAGTATTTT. Using reference TRBV7-8 and TRBJ2-3 for the parts outside the CDR3, the full variable domain is GAGVSQSPRYKVAKRGQDVALRCDPISGHVSLFWYQQALGQGPEFLTYFQNEAQLDKSGLPSDRFFAERPEGSVSTLKIQRTQQEDSAVYLCASSTSGGPGRAQYFGPGTRLTVL.

This rearrangement joins TRBV2 to TRBJ2-7, with D possibly matching TRBD1 (6 bases). V was clipped by 4 bases and J by 4 bases, with 8 bases between them. Germline-derived CDR1 and CDR2 are SNHLY and FYNNEI. The CDR3 extends over 12 amino acids. As DNA, the CDR3 is TGTGCCAGCAGTGGGCAGGGGTACGAGCAGTACGTC. The encoded protein is CASSGQGYEQYV.

The chain joins TRBV6-6 to TRBJ1-2; D remains unclear. This CDR3 is 15 amino acids long. The germline CDR1 and CDR2 sequences are MNHNY and SVGAGI (reference sequence). V dropped 0 bases and J dropped 6 bases, with 14 bases sitting between them. The DNA of the CDR3 is TGTGCCAGCAGTTACTCGTCGGCGGGTTTGAATGGCTACACCTTC. It translates to CASSYSSAGLNGYTF.

The chain joins TRBV5-5 to TRBJ2-7; 9 bases align to TRBD2. There are 15 residues in the CDR3. Per the germline V gene, CDR1 is SGHKS and CDR2 is YYEKEE (reference sequence). V shed 2 bases, J shed 2 bases, and the junction held 5 bases outside the gene matches. This CDR3 is CASSFVTSGTYEQYV. The CDR3 nucleotides are TGTGCCAGCAGCTTTGTGACTAGCGGAACCTACGAGCAGTACGTC.

This sequence joins TRBV11-3 and TRBJ2-5; TRBD1 matches at 8 bases. The CDR3 has 16 residues. The junction had 9 bases not matched to a gene; V was cut back by 1 base and J by 5 bases. Germline loops: CDR1 SGHNT, CDR2 YENEEA. DNA of the CDR3: TGTGCCAGCAGCTTAGGCGATCAGGGGGCAGGGGAGACCCAGTACTTC. Protein: CASSLGDQGAGETQYF.

The rearrangement uses TRBV24-1 and TRBJ2-3; 7 bases match TRBD1. With V trimmed by 7 bases and J by 3 bases, 6 bases remained unmatched. This CDR3 spans 14 amino acids. The V gene's germline CDR1 is KGHDR and CDR2 SFDVKD. CDR3 loop: CATRPTGETDTQYF. The DNA of the CDR3 is TGTGCCACCAGACCCACAGGGGAAACAGATACGCAGTATTTT.

The V and J genes are TRBV19 and TRBJ1-2; tentatively, D is TRBD1 (6 bases). Germline CDR1 reads LNHDA; CDR2 reads SQIVND (reference sequence). V was cut by 5 bases and J by 3 bases, with 10 bases left in between. The CDR3 totals 13 residues. Here the CDR3 DNA reads TGTGCCAGTAGTCCGGACAGATACTATGGCTACACCTTC. It codes for CASSPDRYYGYTF.